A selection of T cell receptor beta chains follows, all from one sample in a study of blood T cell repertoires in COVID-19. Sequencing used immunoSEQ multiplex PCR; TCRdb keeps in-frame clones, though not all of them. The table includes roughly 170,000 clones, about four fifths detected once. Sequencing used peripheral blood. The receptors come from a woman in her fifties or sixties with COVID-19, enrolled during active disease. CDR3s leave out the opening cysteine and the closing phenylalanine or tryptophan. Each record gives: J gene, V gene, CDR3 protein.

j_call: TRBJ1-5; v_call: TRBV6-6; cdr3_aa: ASSYGSQPQH
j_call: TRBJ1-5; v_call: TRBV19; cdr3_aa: ASSTKTGLPQH
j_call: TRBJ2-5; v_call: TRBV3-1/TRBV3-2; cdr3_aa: ASSPRLAASETQY
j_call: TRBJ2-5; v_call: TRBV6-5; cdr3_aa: ASRPRLVRGQAQY
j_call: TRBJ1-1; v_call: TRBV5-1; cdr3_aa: ASSLTTGPKVEYEAF
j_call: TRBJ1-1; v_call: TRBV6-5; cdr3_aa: ASSRGAGTEAF
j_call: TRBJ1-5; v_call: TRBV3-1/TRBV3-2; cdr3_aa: ASSQDSGHQPQH
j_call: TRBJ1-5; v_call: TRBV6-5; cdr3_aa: ASSLQGLSNQPQH
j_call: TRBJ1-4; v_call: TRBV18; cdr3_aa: ASSQQGTNEKLF
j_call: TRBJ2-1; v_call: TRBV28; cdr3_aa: ASSLLAGGAGHEQF
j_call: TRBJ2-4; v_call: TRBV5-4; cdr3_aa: ASSLEGVRAKNIQY
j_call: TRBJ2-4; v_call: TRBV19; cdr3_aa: ASSATSIGIQY
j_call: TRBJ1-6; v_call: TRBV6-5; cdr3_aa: ASSRTGVDSPLH
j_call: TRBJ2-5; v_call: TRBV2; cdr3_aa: ASSDLAGGHQRETQY
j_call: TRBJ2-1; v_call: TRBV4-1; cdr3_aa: ASSQGWGDFDNEQF
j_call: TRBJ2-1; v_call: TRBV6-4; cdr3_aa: ASSDWTRTSRNNEQF
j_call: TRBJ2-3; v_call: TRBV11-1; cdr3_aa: ASSHRTSGSTDTQY
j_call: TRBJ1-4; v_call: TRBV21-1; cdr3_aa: AVELSWYEKLF
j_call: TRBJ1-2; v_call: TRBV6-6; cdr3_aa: ASNEVGGSGYT
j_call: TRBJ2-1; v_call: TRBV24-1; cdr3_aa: ATSDPFKTSGAYNEQF
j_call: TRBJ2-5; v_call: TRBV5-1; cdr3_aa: ASSLVGTDRGETQY
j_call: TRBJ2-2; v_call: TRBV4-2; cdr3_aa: ASRKLAGANTGELF
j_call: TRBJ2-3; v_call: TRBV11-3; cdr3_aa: ASSQDRLKTTQY
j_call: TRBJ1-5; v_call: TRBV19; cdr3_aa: ASSIEDRGDQPQH